Listed here are 11 T cell receptor beta chains from one sample, sequenced in a study of T-cell reconstitution after alpha-beta-depleted transplantation in children. Preparation of the TCRbeta library was carried out with unique molecular identifiers. TCRdb re-called the PCR reads through MiXCR, storing one row per CDR3 protein. This table holds 55,000 to 65,000 distinct CDR3 sequences, 40% to 55% found once. The material sequenced was PBMCs, mostly from graft donor cells, taken 360 days after TCRalphabeta/CD19-depleted stem cell transplant. The receptors come from a male patient younger than 18 who had a stem cell transplant for acute lymphoblastic leukemia, so the T cells may come from the graft donor.

The table lists this clonotype with many counts. The chain uses TRBV20-1 and TRBJ1-1, with TRBD1 as a possible D gene (5 bases). The CDR3 length is 13 residues. CDR1 DFQATT and CDR2 SNEGSKA come from the germline V gene (reference sequence). V was pared by 6 bases and J by 4 bases, with 15 bases between. CDR3 sequence reads: CSAGGGLVTEAFF. DNA for the CDR3: TGCAGTGCCGGGGGTGGGTTAGTCACTGAAGCTTTCTTT.

The chain links TRBV29-1 to TRBJ2-7; D call uncertain. This CDR3 region has 12 residues. Trimming took 4 bases from V and 3 from J, leaving 10 bases between them. Germline V gives CDR1 SQVTM, CDR2 ANQGSEA. CDR3 sequence (DNA): TGCAGCGTTGTCGGCCCAAGCTACGAGCAGTACTTC. Protein: CSVVGPSYEQYF.

The chain couples TRBV12-3 or TRBV12-4 to TRBJ1-5; 8 bases line up with TRBD1. V dropped 5 bases and J dropped 2; count of bases not matched to a gene: 8. This CDR3 comprises 16 residues. The CDR3 nucleotides read TGTGCCAGCAGTCCGGTAACAGGGGGACGCAATCAGCCCCAGCATTTT. Translated: CASSPVTGGRNQPQHF.

This clonotype was observed a single time. The chain uses TRBV7-2 and TRBJ2-3; D unclear. V was clipped by 2 bases and J by 5 bases, with 14 bases between them. The CDR3 extends over 15 amino acids. Germline loops: CDR1 SGHTA, CDR2 FQGNSA. The CDR3 DNA sequence: TGTGCCAGCAGCTTAATTCCCAGGTTGGGAGATACGCAGTATTTT. This gives the protein CASSLIPRLGDTQYF.

CDR3 sequence: CASSFRVVTGGSYEQYF. Here the CDR3 DNA reads TGTGCCAGCAGTTTCCGGGTAGTGACAGGGGGCTCCTACGAGCAGTACTTC. The V gene is TRBV12-3 or TRBV12-4, the J gene TRBJ2-7, with TRBD1 matching 9 bases. The ends lost 3 bases at V and 0 bases at J; junction bases unmatched: 9. There are 17 residues in the CDR3.

This clonotype was found a few times. The DNA of the CDR3 is TGTGCCACCAGCAGAGGGACTAGGAGTACGAGCGGGGAGCTGTTTTTT. It encodes CATSRGTRSTSGELFF. This chain connects TRBV15 to TRBJ2-2; 7 positions match TRBD2. The CDR3 is made up of 16 amino acids. Germline V CDR1 and CDR2: LNHNV, YYDKDF (reference sequence). The V gene end was trimmed by 1 base and the J gene end by 7 bases; junction bases not matched to a gene: 9.

The table lists this clonotype with many counts. The chain joins TRBV10-3 to TRBJ2-4; 9 bases match TRBD2. The CDR3 extends over 15 amino acids. V shed 3 bases and J 2 bases; nucleotides not matched to a gene: 2. Germline V lookup: CDR1 ENHRY, CDR2 SYGVKD. The DNA of the CDR3 is TGTGCCATCAGTGACCCTAGCGGGACCAAAAACATTCAGTACTTC. Protein product: CAISDPSGTKNIQYF.

The chain employs TRBV21-1 and TRBJ1-5. TRBV21-1 is shown as a pseudogene. The CDR3 is 17 residues long. Here the CDR3 reads CASSKVGCRRGGQPQHF. The DNA for the CDR3 is TGTGCCAGCAGCAAAGTAGGGTGCAGGAGGGGAGGGCAGCCCCAGCATTTT.

This clonotype has more than one count but fewer than ten. The CDR3 is CASRPGGGSYEQYF. CDR3 coding DNA: TGTGCCAGCAGACCCGGCGGGGGCTCCTACGAGCAGTACTTC. The V and J genes are TRBV6-1 and TRBJ2-7, with 7 positions matching TRBD2. Trimming cost V 6 bases and J 0 bases; bases outside gene matches: 5. The CDR3 covers 14 residues. From germline, CDR1 is MNHNS and CDR2 SASEGT.

The chain joins TRBV28 to TRBJ2-1; 10 bases align to TRBD2. The CDR3 is 16 residues long. Germline loops: CDR1 MDHEN, CDR2 SYDVKM. V shed 5 bases and J 4 bases; nucleotides not matched to a gene: 8. CDR3 DNA: TGTGCCAGCAGTCCATCTAGCGGGAGAGAGTACAATGAGCAGTTCTTC. Translating it yields CASSPSSGREYNEQFF.

The V gene is TRBV9, the J gene TRBJ1-5; D is ambiguous. The V gene lost 0 bases and the J gene lost 4 bases, with 8 bases spanning the gap. CDR1 is SGDLS, CDR2 YYNGEE, per germline. CDR3 length equals 14 residues. CDR3: CASSVEGRNQPQHF. As DNA, the CDR3 is TGTGCCAGCAGCGTAGAGGGCAGAAATCAGCCCCAGCATTTT.